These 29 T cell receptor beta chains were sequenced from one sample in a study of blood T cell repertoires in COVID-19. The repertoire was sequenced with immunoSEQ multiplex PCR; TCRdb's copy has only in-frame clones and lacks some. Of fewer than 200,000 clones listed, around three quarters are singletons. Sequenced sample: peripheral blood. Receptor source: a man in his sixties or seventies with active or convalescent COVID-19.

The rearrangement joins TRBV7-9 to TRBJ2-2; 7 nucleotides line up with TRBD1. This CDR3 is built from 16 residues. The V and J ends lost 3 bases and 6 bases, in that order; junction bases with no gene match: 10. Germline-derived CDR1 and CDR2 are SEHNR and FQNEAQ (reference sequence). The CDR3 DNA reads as TGTGCCAGCAGCTTCGGTCGACAGGGAACGGCCGGGGAGCTGTTTTTT. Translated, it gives CASSFGRQGTAGELFF.

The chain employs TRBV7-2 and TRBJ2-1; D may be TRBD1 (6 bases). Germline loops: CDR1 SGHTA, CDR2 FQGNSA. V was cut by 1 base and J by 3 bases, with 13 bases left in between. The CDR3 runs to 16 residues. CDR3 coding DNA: TGTGCCAGCAGCTTAGGCGGCCAGGGGAACTACAATGAGCAGTTCTTC. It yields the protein CASSLGGQGNYNEQFF.

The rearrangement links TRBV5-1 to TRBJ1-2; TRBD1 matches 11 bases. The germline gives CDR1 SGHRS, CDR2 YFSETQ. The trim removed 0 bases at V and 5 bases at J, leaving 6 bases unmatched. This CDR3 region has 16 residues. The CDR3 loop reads CASSLDGQGAPYGYTF. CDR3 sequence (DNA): TGCGCCAGCAGCTTGGACGGACAGGGGGCGCCTTATGGCTACACCTTC. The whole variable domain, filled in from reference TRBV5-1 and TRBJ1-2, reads KAGVTQTPRYLIKTRGQQVTLSCSPISGHRSVSWYQQTPGQGLQFLFEYFSETQRNKGNFPGRFSGRQFSNSRSEMNVSTLELGDSALYLCASSLDGQGAPYGYTFGSGTRLTVV.

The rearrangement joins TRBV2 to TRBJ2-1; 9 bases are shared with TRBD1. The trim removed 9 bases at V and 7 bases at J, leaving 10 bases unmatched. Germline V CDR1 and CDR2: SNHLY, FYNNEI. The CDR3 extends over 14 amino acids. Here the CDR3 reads CARSRDREWNEQFF. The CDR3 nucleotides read TGTGCCAGGTCGAGGGACAGGGAATGGAATGAGCAGTTCTTC.

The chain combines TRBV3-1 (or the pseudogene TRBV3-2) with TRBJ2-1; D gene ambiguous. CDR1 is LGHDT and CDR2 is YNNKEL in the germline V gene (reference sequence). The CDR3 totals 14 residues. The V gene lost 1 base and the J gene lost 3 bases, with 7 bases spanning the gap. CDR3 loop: CASSQGHNYNEQFF. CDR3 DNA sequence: TGTGCCAGCAGCCAAGGACATAACTACAATGAGCAGTTCTTC.

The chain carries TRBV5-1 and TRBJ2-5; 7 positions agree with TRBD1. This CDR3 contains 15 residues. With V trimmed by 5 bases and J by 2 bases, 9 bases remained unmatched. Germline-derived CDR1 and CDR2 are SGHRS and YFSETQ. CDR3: CASSIIPGGQETQYF. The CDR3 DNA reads TGCGCCAGCAGTATCATTCCAGGGGGACAAGAGACCCAGTACTTC.

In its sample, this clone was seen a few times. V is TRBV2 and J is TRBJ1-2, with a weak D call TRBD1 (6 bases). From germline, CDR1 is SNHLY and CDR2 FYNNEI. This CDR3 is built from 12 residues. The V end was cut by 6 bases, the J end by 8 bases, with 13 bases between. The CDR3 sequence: CASREERGGYTF. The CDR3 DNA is TGTGCCAGCAGAGAGGAGAGGGGGGGCTACACCTTC.

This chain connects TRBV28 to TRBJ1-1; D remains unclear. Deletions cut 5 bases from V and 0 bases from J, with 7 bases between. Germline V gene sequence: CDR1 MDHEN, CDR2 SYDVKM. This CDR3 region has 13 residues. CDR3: CASSGFVNTEAFF. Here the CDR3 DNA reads TGTGCCAGCAGTGGCTTCGTGAACACTGAAGCTTTCTTT.

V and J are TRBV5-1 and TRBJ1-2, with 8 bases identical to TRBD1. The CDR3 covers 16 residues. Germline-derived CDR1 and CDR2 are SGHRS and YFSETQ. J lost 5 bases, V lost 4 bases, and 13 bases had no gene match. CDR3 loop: CASSPKGQGEFYGYTF. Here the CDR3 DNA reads TGCGCCAGCAGCCCCAAAGGACAGGGAGAATTTTATGGCTACACCTTC.

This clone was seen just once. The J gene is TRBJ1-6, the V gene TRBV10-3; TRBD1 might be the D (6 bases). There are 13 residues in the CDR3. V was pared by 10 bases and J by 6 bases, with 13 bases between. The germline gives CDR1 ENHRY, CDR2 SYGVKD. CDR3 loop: CATTDSLNSPLHF. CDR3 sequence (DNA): TGTGCCACCACGGACAGCCTTAATTCACCCCTCCACTTT.

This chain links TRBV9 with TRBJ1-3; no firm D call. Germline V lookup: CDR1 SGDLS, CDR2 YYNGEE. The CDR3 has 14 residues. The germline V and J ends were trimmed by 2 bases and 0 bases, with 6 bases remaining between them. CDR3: CASSVRSSGNTIYF. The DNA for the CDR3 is TGTGCCAGCAGCGTTAGGAGCTCTGGAAACACCATATATTTT. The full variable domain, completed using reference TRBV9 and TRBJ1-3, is DSGVTQTPKHLITATGQRVTLRCSPRSGDLSVYWYQQSLDQGLQFLIQYYNGEERAKGNILERFSAQQFPDLHSELNLSSLELGDSALYFCASSVRSSGNTIYFGEGSWLTVV.

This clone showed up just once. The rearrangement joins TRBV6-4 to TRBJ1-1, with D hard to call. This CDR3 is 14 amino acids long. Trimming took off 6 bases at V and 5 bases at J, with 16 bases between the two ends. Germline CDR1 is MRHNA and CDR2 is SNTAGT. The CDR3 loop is CASREDFGATEAFF. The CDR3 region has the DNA TGTGCCAGCAGGGAGGACTTCGGTGCAACTGAAGCTTTCTTT.

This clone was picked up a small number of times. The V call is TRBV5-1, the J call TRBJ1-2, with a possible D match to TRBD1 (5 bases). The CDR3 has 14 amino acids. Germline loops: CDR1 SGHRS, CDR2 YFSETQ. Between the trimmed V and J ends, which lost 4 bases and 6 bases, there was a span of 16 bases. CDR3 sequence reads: CASSQRAGKDGYTF. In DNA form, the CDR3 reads TGCGCCAGCAGCCAAAGGGCAGGGAAGGATGGCTACACCTTC.

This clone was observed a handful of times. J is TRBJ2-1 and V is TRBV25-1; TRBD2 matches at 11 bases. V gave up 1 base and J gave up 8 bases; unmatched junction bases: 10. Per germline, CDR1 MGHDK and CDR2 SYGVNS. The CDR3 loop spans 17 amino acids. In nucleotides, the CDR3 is TGTGCCAGCAGTGAATCCGTAGCGGGAGGGGGGTTTTATGAGCAGTTCTTC. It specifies CASSESVAGGGFYEQFF.

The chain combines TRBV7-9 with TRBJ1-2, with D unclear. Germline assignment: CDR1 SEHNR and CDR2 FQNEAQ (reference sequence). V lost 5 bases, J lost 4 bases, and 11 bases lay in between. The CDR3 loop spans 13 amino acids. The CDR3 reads CASSLGSGYGYTF. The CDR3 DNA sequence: TGTGCCAGCAGCCTTGGTAGCGGCTATGGCTACACCTTC. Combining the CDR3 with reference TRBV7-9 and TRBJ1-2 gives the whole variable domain DTGVSQNPRHKITKRGQNVTFRCDPISEHNRLYWYRQTLGQGPEFLTYFQNEAQLEKSRLLSDRFSAERPKGSFSTLEIQRTEQGDSAMYLCASSLGSGYGYTFGSGTRLTVV.

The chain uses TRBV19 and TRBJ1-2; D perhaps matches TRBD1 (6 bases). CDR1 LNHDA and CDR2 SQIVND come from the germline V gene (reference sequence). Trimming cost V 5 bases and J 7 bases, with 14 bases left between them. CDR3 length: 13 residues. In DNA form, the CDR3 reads TGTGCCAGTAGTTTTGGACAGACCATTGGCTACACCTTC. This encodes CASSFGQTIGYTF.

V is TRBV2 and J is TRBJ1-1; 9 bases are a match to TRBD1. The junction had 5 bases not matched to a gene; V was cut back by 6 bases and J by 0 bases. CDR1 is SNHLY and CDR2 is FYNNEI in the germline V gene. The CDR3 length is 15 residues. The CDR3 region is CASRRDRALNTEAFF. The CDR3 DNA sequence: TGTGCCAGCAGAAGGGACAGGGCCTTGAACACTGAAGCTTTCTTT.

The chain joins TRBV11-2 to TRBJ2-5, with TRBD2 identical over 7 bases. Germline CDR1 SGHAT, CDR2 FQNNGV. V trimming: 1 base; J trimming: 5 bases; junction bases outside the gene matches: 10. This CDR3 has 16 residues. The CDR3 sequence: CASSLVGGKGGETQYF. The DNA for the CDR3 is TGTGCCAGCAGCTTAGTGGGAGGGAAGGGCGGTGAGACCCAGTACTTC.

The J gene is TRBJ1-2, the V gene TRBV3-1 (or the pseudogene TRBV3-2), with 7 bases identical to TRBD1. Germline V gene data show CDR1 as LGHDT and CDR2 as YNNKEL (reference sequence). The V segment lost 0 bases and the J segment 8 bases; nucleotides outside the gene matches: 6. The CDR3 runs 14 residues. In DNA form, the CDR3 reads TGTGCCAGCAGCCAAGAAGGAGGGGGCGCAGGCTACACCTTC. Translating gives CASSQEGGGAGYTF.

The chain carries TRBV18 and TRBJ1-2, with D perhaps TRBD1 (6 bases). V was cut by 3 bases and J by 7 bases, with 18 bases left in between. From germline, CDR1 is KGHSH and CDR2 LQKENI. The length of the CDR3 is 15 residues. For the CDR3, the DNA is TGTGCCAGCTCACCCAACCCAGGGGAAGAGGTTGGCTACACCTTC. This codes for CASSPNPGEEVGYTF.

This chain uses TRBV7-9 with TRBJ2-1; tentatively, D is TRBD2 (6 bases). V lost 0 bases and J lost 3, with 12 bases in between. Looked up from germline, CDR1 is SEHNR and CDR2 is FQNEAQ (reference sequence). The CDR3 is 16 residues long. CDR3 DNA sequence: TGTGCCAGCAGCTTAGCGGGACTGGCAGGCTACAATGAGCAGTTCTTC. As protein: CASSLAGLAGYNEQFF.

The CDR3 DNA is TGCGCCAGCCGACAGGTGAACACTGAAGCTTTCTTT. This codes for CASRQVNTEAFF. The chain carries TRBV10-2 and TRBJ1-1; the D gene is possibly TRBD1 (6 bases). The V gene lost 8 bases and the J gene lost 0 bases, with 7 bases spanning the gap. The germline gives CDR1 WSHSY, CDR2 SAAADI. The CDR3 loop spans 12 amino acids.

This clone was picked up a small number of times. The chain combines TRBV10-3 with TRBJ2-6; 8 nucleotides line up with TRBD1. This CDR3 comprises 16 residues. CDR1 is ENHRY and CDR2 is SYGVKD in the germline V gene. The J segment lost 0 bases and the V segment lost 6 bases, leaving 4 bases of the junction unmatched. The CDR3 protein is CAIRGTGTSGANVLTF. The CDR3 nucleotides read TGTGCCATCAGGGGGACAGGCACCTCTGGGGCCAACGTCCTGACTTTC.

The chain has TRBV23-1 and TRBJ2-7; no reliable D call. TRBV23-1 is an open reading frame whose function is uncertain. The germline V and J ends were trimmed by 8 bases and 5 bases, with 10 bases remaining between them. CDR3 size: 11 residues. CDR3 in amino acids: CASGQTHEQYF. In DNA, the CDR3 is TGCGCCAGCGGGCAGACACACGAGCAGTACTTC.

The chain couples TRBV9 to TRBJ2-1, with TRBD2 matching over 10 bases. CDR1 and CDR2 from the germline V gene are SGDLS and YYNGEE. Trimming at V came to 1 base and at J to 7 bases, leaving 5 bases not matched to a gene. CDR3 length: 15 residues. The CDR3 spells CASSVSSGSSNEQFF. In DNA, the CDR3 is TGTGCCAGCAGCGTATCTAGCGGGAGCTCTAATGAGCAGTTCTTC.

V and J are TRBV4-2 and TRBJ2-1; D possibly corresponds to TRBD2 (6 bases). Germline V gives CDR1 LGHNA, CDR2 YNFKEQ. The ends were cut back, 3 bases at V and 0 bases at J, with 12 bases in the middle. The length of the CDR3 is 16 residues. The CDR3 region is CASSHPGGNSYNEQFF. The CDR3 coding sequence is TGTGCCAGCAGCCACCCCGGAGGGAACTCCTACAATGAGCAGTTCTTC.

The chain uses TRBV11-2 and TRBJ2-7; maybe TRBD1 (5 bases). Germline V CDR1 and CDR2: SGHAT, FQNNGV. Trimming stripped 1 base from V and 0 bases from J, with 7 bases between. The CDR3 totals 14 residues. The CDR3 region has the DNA TGTGCCAGCAGCTTAGTACAGGACTCCTACGAGCAGTACTTC. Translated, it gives CASSLVQDSYEQYF.

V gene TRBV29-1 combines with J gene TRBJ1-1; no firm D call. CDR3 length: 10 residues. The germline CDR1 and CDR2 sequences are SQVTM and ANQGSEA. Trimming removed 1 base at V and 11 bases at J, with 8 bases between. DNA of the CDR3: TGCAGCGTTGAAGTCCTAAACGCTTTCTTT. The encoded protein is CSVEVLNAFF.

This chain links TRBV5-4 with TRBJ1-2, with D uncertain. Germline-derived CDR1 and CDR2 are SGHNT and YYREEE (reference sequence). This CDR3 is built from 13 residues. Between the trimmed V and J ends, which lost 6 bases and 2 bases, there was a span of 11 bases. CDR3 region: CASTTERNYGYTF. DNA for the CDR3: TGTGCCAGCACGACTGAAAGAAACTATGGCTACACCTTC. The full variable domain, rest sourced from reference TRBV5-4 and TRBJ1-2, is ETGVTQSPTHLIKTRGQQVTLRCSSQSGHNTVSWYQQALGQGPQFIFQYYREEENGRGNFPPRFSGLQFPNYSSELNVNALELDDSALYLCASTTERNYGYTFGSGTRLTVV.